Following are 28 T cell receptor beta chains from one sample sequenced in a study of lymphopenia after photon versus proton radiotherapy. This table comes from immunoSEQ multiplex PCR, and its TCRdb copy is limited to in-frame clones, with some not included. Of approximately 70,000 clones in the sample, about 85% were seen once. The sample was peripheral blood, taken from a patient treated with proton-based radiotherapy. The receptors shown here come from a man older than 75 with esophageal cancer.

The CDR3 sequence: CASSLQWRDTEAFF. The CDR3 DNA follows: TGTGCCAGCAGCTTGCAGTGGAGGGACACTGAAGCTTTCTTT. V usage is TRBV7-2 and J usage is TRBJ1-1; D ambiguous. The V end was cut by 3 bases, the J end by 3 bases, with 11 bases between. Germline V CDR1 and CDR2: SGHTA, FQGNSA. The CDR3 is 14 amino acids.

The chain carries TRBV14 and TRBJ2-7; 10 bases agree with TRBD1. Germline V gene lookup returns CDR1 SGHDN and CDR2 FVKESK. The trim removed 5 bases at V and 4 bases at J, leaving 5 bases unmatched. The length of the CDR3 is 14 residues. Written as DNA, the CDR3 is TGTGCCAGCAGCTCCGGGACAGGGGTTTACGAGCAGTACTTC. Encoded protein: CASSSGTGVYEQYF. Full variable domain (outside the CDR3, taken from reference TRBV14 and TRBJ2-7): EAGVTQFPSHSVIEKGQTVTLRCDPISGHDNLYWYRRVMGKEIKFLLHFVKESKQDESGMPNNRFLAERTGGTYSTLKVQPAELEDSGVYFCASSSGTGVYEQYFGPGTRLTVT.

This chain connects TRBV21-1 to TRBJ2-2; the table assigns TRBD2, which was not confirmed against the DNA. TRBV21-1 is a known pseudogene. This CDR3 contains 17 residues. The CDR3 DNA reads TGTGCCAGCAGCCTTCGGAGGGGAAGTCAGTGCGCCGGGGAGCTGTTTTTT. As protein: CASSLRRGSQCAGELFF.

The genes are TRBV7-3 and TRBJ1-2; a possible D gene is TRBD1 (5 bases). Trimming pared 1 base from V and 4 bases from J, leaving 10 bases between. The germline CDR1 and CDR2 sequences are SGHTA and FQGTGA. CDR3 size: 14 residues. In DNA form, the CDR3 reads TGTGCCAGCAGCTTAAGTGCGACAGCCTATGGCTACACCTTC. Amino acid sequence: CASSLSATAYGYTF. Full variable domain (missing parts from reference TRBV7-3 and TRBJ1-2): GAGVSQTPSNKVTEKGKYVELRCDPISGHTALYWYRQSLGQGPEFLIYFQGTGAADDSGLPNDRFFAVRPEGSVSTLKIQRTERGDSAVYLCASSLSATAYGYTFGSGTRLTVV.

This rearrangement joins TRBV5-6 to TRBJ2-7, with D tentatively TRBD1 (6 bases). The germline CDR1 and CDR2 sequences are SGHDT and YYEEEE. This CDR3 comprises 15 residues. V lost 5 bases and J lost 2, with 17 bases in between. CDR3 nucleotide sequence: TGTGCCAGCAGTACAGCAGGGGTTCTTCCCTACGAGCAGTACTTC. Its protein is CASSTAGVLPYEQYF.

The chain couples TRBV7-2 to TRBJ2-7, with 7 positions matching TRBD1. Germline V gene sequence: CDR1 SGHTA, CDR2 FQGNSA. V gave up 3 bases and J gave up 4 bases; unmatched junction bases: 9. The CDR3 extends over 15 amino acids. In DNA form, the CDR3 reads TGTGCCAGCAGCTTCAGACAGGGTTTTTCGTACGAGCAGTACTTC. Translating it yields CASSFRQGFSYEQYF. The variable domain in full, with the rest retrieved from reference TRBV7-2 and TRBJ2-7, is GAGVSQSPSNKVTEKGKDVELRCDPISGHTALYWYRQSLGQGLEFLIYFQGNSAPDKSGLPSDRFSAERTGGSVSTLTIQRTQQEDSAVYLCASSFRQGFSYEQYFGPGTRLTVT.

This sequence joins TRBV5-1 and TRBJ1-1; D perhaps matches TRBD1 (5 bases). Germline CDR1 is SGHRS and CDR2 is YFSETQ. Between the trimmed V and J ends, which lost 1 base and 2 bases, there was a span of 15 bases. The CDR3 has 16 residues. The CDR3 region has the DNA TGCGCCAGCAGCTTGATGCAGGGAGCCCTTAACACTGAAGCTTTCTTT. It yields the protein CASSLMQGALNTEAFF. Supplemented by reference TRBV5-1 and TRBJ1-1, the full variable domain reads KAGVTQTPRYLIKTRGQQVTLSCSPISGHRSVSWYQQTPGQGLQFLFEYFSETQRNKGNFPGRFSGRQFSNSRSEMNVSTLELGDSALYLCASSLMQGALNTEAFFGQGTRLTVV.

Remarks on this clone: In the same sample, other DNA sequences code for this CDR3. The chain employs TRBV10-3 and TRBJ1-3, with a possible D match to TRBD1 (6 bases). The ends were cut back, 10 bases at V and 3 bases at J, with 13 bases in the middle. Germline V CDR1 and CDR2: ENHRY, SYGVKD. The CDR3 covers 13 residues. CDR3 in DNA: TGTGCCACCGCAGGGGCAGGTGGAAACACCATATATTTT. It translates to CATAGAGGNTIYF.

This clone was counted between two and nine times. The genes are TRBV5-5 and TRBJ2-7, with no clear D. Germline V CDR1 and CDR2: SGHKS, YYEKEE (reference sequence). The CDR3 extends over 15 amino acids. The V end lost 3 bases, the J end lost 3 bases, and 16 bases lay between the germline ends. The CDR3 nucleotides read TGTGCCAGCAGCTCGGGCCTAAACTCGGACTACGAGCAGTACTTC. This gives the protein CASSSGLNSDYEQYF.

The genes are TRBV4-3 and TRBJ1-2, with no clear D. Trimming shortened V by 2 bases and J by 9 bases, and 13 bases separated the two germline ends. In germline, CDR1 is LGHNA, CDR2 YSLEER. This CDR3 is 13 amino acids long. Here the CDR3 reads CASSQSTGWSYTF. The CDR3 DNA is TGCGCCAGCAGCCAATCAACCGGGTGGAGCTACACCTTC.

This sequence joins TRBV7-3 and TRBJ2-5; D might be TRBD2 (6 bases). The end of the DNA aligns better with TRBJ2-7, so the J call may be wrong. Germline V CDR1 and CDR2: SGHTA, FQGTGA. This CDR3 is built from 17 residues. The CDR3, as DNA: TGTGCCAGCAGTTCCACACCTACCCGGCGCGGGGAGTACGAGCAGTACTTC. This gives the protein CASSSTPTRRGEYEQYF.

Concerning this clone: One junction end disagrees with the germline gene, perhaps due to a read error. This chain connects TRBV5-1 to TRBJ2-1; 8 bases are a match to TRBD2. CDR1 SGHRS and CDR2 YFSETQ come from the germline V gene. This CDR3 is built from 14 residues. The CDR3 DNA reads TGCGCCAGCAGCTTGGCCGGGACTAGTCCCCCGGGGGTCTTC. It is translated as CASSLAGTSPPGVF.

The chain recombines TRBV9 with TRBJ2-2; D might be TRBD1 or TRBD2, each matching 5 bases. The length of the CDR3 is 16 residues. V lost 0 bases to trimming and J lost 6 bases, with 15 bases between them. Germline lookup yields CDR1 SGDLS and CDR2 YYNGEE. CDR3 sequence (DNA): TGTGCCAGCAGCGTAGTCGGGGCCCAAGGGGCCGGGGAGCTGTTTTTT. Protein sequence: CASSVVGAQGAGELFF.

The V call is TRBV6-5, the J call TRBJ1-4, with 7 bases fitting TRBD1. After removal of 7 bases from V and 8 bases from J, the junction contained 10 bases not matched to a gene. The CDR3 runs 14 residues. The V gene's germline CDR1 is MNHEY and CDR2 SVGAGI. The chain's CDR3 is CASNNRGGREKLFF. The DNA for the CDR3 is TGTGCCAGCAATAACAGGGGAGGGCGGGAAAAACTGTTTTTT.

The chain uses TRBV7-2 and TRBJ2-3, with D maybe TRBD1 (5 bases). From germline, CDR1 is SGHTA and CDR2 FQGNSA. Between the trimmed V and J ends, which lost 5 bases and 0 bases, there was a span of 12 bases. The CDR3 is 15 amino acids. The CDR3 loop reads CASSLGAVSTDTQYF. The CDR3 region has the DNA TGTGCCAGCAGCCTAGGGGCGGTGAGCACAGATACGCAGTATTTT.

The chain uses TRBV19 and TRBJ2-3, with D perhaps matching TRBD2 (7 bases). Germline V CDR1 and CDR2: LNHDA, SQIVND (reference sequence). V lost 9 bases to trimming and J lost 0 bases, with 19 bases between them. The CDR3 sequence is 16 residues long. The CDR3 sequence: CASGVGGAYSTDTQYF. The DNA of the CDR3 is TGTGCCAGCGGGGTAGGGGGGGCGTATAGCACAGATACGCAGTATTTT.

This sequence joins TRBV7-2 and TRBJ2-5; D not resolved. The length of the CDR3 is 12 residues. The germline gives CDR1 SGHTA, CDR2 FQGNSA. Deletions cut 5 bases from V and 1 base from J, with 5 bases between. The DNA of the CDR3 is TGTGCCAGCAGCCCTCCCCAAGAGACCCAGTACTTC. The encoded protein is CASSPPQETQYF.

J is TRBJ1-4 and V is TRBV29-1, with 8 bases lining up with TRBD1. V dropped 4 bases and J dropped 7; count of bases not matched to a gene: 8. This CDR3 contains 14 residues. Germline CDR1 is SQVTM and CDR2 is ANQGSEA. CDR3 DNA: TGCAGCGTTGGGGGCAGGGGGCTCGGTGAAAAACTGTTTTTT. Amino acid sequence: CSVGGRGLGEKLFF.

The chain has TRBV4-1 and TRBJ2-7; D possibly matches TRBD1 or TRBD2 (5 bases each). V dropped 0 bases and J dropped 7 bases, with 16 bases sitting between them. Germline V CDR1 and CDR2: MGHRA, YSYEKL. The CDR3 spans 15 residues. CDR3 nucleotides: TGCGCCAGCAGCCAAGAATGGGACCGAGTACCAGAGCAGTACTTC. It translates to CASSQEWDRVPEQYF.

For this clone: The junction departs from germline at one end; a sequencing error may be responsible. The chain employs TRBV7-7 and TRBJ2-5; D is ambiguous. Germline assignment: CDR1 SSHAT and CDR2 FNYEAQ (reference sequence). The CDR3 is 12 residues long. The CDR3 reads CASSLPLGPQYF. As DNA, the CDR3 is TGTGCTAGCAGCTTACCCCTCGGGCCTCAGTACTTC.

The CDR3 here is CASTLGSSSGNTIYF. The CDR3 coding sequence is TGTGCCAGTACCCTGGGGTCCAGCTCTGGAAACACCATATATTTT. V and J are TRBV19 and TRBJ1-3; D remains ambiguous. From germline, CDR1 is LNHDA and CDR2 SQIVND (reference sequence). V dropped 7 bases and J dropped 0 bases, with 13 bases sitting between them. The CDR3 runs to 15 residues.

This chain links TRBV9 with TRBJ2-1; D unresolved. V was trimmed by 4 bases and J by 4 bases, leaving 12 bases between them. Germline V gene sequence: CDR1 SGDLS, CDR2 YYNGEE. The CDR3 runs to 14 residues. The DNA for the CDR3 is TGTGCCAGCAGCCCCCGACCCCGTTACAATGAGCAGTTCTTC. It encodes CASSPRPRYNEQFF.

The rearrangement links TRBV27 to TRBJ1-3, with unresolved D. Germline CDR1 reads MNHEY; CDR2 reads SMNVEV (reference sequence). CDR3 size: 14 residues. The ends were cut back, 2 bases at V and 2 bases at J, with 7 bases in the middle. DNA of the CDR3: TGTGCCAGCAGTTTAATGGGTCCTGGAAACACCATATATTTT. This codes for CASSLMGPGNTIYF.

V and J are TRBV5-6 and TRBJ1-1; the D is unclear. V was shortened by 0 bases and J by 0 bases, with 3 bases between the two germline ends. Germline lookup yields CDR1 SGHDT and CDR2 YYEEEE. The CDR3 runs to 13 residues. For the CDR3, the DNA is TGTGCCAGCAGCTTGGTTTTGAACACTGAAGCTTTCTTT. Amino acids: CASSLVLNTEAFF. Combining the CDR3 with reference TRBV5-6 and TRBJ1-1 gives the whole variable domain DAGVTQSPTHLIKTRGQQVTLRCSPKSGHDTVSWYQQALGQGPQFIFQYYEEEERQRGNFPDRFSGHQFPNYSSELNVNALLLGDSALYLCASSLVLNTEAFFGQGTRLTVV.

The J gene is TRBJ1-1, the V gene TRBV4-2, with D maybe TRBD1 (5 bases). Trimming stripped 4 bases from V and 3 bases from J, with 21 bases between. The V gene's germline CDR1 is LGHNA and CDR2 YNFKEQ. The CDR3 covers 17 residues. Written as DNA, the CDR3 is TGTGCCAGCAGCCGCCTCTCGCGGGGCAGCAGGGACACTGAAGCTTTCTTT. Residues: CASSRLSRGSRDTEAFF.

V is TRBV9 and J is TRBJ2-1; 9 nucleotides agree with TRBD2. In germline, CDR1 is SGDLS, CDR2 YYNGEE. The CDR3 is made up of 14 amino acids. Trimming at V came to 4 bases and at J to 7 bases, leaving 6 bases not matched to a gene. The chain's CDR3 is CASSHSGSVNEQFF. The CDR3 DNA reads as TGTGCCAGCAGCCATAGCGGGAGTGTTAATGAGCAGTTCTTC.

V gene TRBV7-9 combines with J gene TRBJ1-6, with TRBD1 matching over 8 bases. The trim removed 2 bases at V and 10 bases at J, leaving 4 bases unmatched. The CDR3 loop spans 14 amino acids. The V gene's germline CDR1 is SEHNR and CDR2 FQNEAQ (reference sequence). The CDR3 is CASSLSGGDSPLHF. The CDR3 nucleotides read TGTGCCAGCAGCTTATCAGGGGGCGACTCACCCCTCCACTTT.

V gene TRBV25-1 combines with J gene TRBJ2-1; a weak D match, TRBD2 (7 bases). This CDR3 contains 18 residues. Trimming took off 3 bases at V and 2 bases at J, with 20 bases between the two ends. Germline-derived CDR1 and CDR2 are MGHDK and SYGVNS. In nucleotides, the CDR3 is TGTGCCAGCAGTGATGGGTGGGGAGGGGGTTACACCTACAATGAGCAGTTCTTC. This encodes CASSDGWGGGYTYNEQFF.